This TCR beta chain emerged from a study of monozygotic twins with inflammatory bowel disease. Findings and limits, study-wide: A single strong clonotype or signal linked to IBD was not supported. A reduction in TCRbeta diversity (inverse Simpson) was seen in IBD patients relative to healthy co-twins. Healthy twins shared more clonotypes with others than IBD patients, most markedly active ones.

A note on this clonotype: Its specificity is unknown.

Germline CDR1 reads MNHEY; CDR2 reads SMNVEV (reference sequence). The length of the CDR3 is 16 residues. Total RNA input per TCR library was roughly 3,500 ng. Using the 5' RACE reads, TCRdb records one entry per CDR3 protein without DNA. In all, the sample yields 200,000 to 250,000 distinct CDR3 sequences. The sequenced sample was blood. The source of this sequence is a human donor with ulcerative colitis or Crohn's disease, or a healthy co-twin of an affected twin (not recorded which). The chain links TRBV27 to TRBJ2-2. The CDR3 loop is CASSLNLLASLGELFF.